The text below deals with one T cell receptor (beta chain). These data originate in a study of blood T cell repertoires in COVID-19. The CDR3 length is 16 residues. With 3 bases removed from V and 4 bases from J, the gap between germline ends came to 16 bases. Per the germline V gene, CDR1 is LNHDA and CDR2 is SQIVND (reference sequence). Only in-frame clones appear in the TCRdb table, and some are missing; sequencing was by immunoSEQ multiplex PCR. The sample shows about 170,000 clones, about 87% of them seen only once. The chain uses TRBV19 and TRBJ1-5, with D maybe TRBD1 (6 bases). Sequencing was carried out using peripheral blood. The sequence was obtained from a woman at least 80 years old with COVID-19, enrolled during active disease. This CDR3 is CASSITGIDSNQPQHF. CDR3 sequence (DNA): TGTGCCAGTAGTATTACAGGGATCGATTCAAATCAGCCCCAGCATTTT.